The present TCR beta chain was sequenced within a study of glioma-infiltrating T cells after dendritic cell vaccination. No glioblastoma patient carried an isocitrate dehydrogenase mutation. TCRB CDR3 was amplified from 2 ug genomic DNA or less. Profiling relied on immunoSEQ multiplex PCR, and the TCRdb table lists in-frame clones only, not all of them. The sample has some 30,000 clones; roughly 90% are singletons. The specimen was blood, collected before dendritic cell vaccination. The sequence derives from a human donor with glioblastoma.

The CDR3 spells CASSDRDRVGDEQYF. For the CDR3, the DNA is TGTGCCAGCAGTGATCGGGACAGGGTCGGCGACGAGCAGTACTTC. This chain joins TRBV6-6 and TRBJ2-7, with TRBD1 matching over 9 bases. The CDR3 covers 15 residues. Germline CDR1 MNHNY, CDR2 SVGAGI (reference sequence). The ends lost 5 bases at V and 5 bases at J; junction bases unmatched: 10.